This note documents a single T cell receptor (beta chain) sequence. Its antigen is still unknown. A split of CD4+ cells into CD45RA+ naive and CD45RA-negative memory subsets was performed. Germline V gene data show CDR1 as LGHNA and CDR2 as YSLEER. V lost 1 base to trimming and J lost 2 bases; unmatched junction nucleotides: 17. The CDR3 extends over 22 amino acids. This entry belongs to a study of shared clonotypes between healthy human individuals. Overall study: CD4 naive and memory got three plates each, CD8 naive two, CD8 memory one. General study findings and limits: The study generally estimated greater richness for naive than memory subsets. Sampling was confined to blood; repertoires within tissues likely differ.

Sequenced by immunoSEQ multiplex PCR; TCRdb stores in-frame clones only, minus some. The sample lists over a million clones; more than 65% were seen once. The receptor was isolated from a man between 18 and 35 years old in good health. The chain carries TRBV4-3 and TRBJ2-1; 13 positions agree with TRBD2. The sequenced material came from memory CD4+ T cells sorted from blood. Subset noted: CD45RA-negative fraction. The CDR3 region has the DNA TGCGCCAGCAGCCAAGTCACCTCGAGTGGACTAGCGGGAGTAATGGCCTACAATGAGCAGTTCTTC. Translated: CASSQVTSSGLAGVMAYNEQFF.